The 15 T cell receptor beta chains below come from one sample, sequenced in a study of cytomegalovirus exposure and HLA in healthy donors. With 60 Vbeta and 13 Jbeta primers, the PCR was carried out. Clones were sequenced by immunoSEQ multiplex PCR, and TCRdb holds only the in-frame ones, with some missing. The sample lists approximately 140,000 clones; 70% to 85% were seen once. The sequenced sample was PBMCs. The receptors derive from a woman in her thirties or forties in good health and CMV-seronegative.

The chain uses TRBV7-9 and TRBJ2-7; possibly TRBD1 for D (6 bases). Germline assignment: CDR1 SEHNR and CDR2 FQNEAQ (reference sequence). Trimming stripped 5 bases from V and 2 bases from J, with 16 bases between. The CDR3 loop spans 15 amino acids. CDR3 sequence (DNA): TGTGCCAGCAGCCCGGGACACCTACTTACCTACGAGCAGTACTTC. It specifies CASSPGHLLTYEQYF.

The chain joins TRBV5-1 to TRBJ2-5; D possibly corresponds to TRBD1 (6 bases). The germline V gene encodes CDR1 SGHRS and CDR2 YFSETQ. There are 15 residues in the CDR3. Trimming removed 4 bases from V and 5 bases from J, with 18 bases in between. The CDR3 loop reads CASSPDRQPSETQYF. The CDR3 DNA reads TGCGCCAGCAGCCCCGACAGGCAGCCATCGGAGACCCAGTACTTC.

The chain links TRBV18 to TRBJ1-2; TRBD1 is a possible D gene (6 bases). The germline V and J ends were trimmed by 4 bases and 4 bases, with 16 bases remaining between them. This CDR3 is 15 amino acids long. In germline, CDR1 is KGHSH, CDR2 LQKENI. The CDR3 region has the DNA TGTGCCAGCTCACTGGACCTCGCGGACAGCTATGGCTACACCTTC. Amino acids: CASSLDLADSYGYTF.

This chain uses TRBV7-9 with TRBJ2-3; 8 positions agree with TRBD2. Germline V gene data show CDR1 as SEHNR and CDR2 as FQNEAQ (reference sequence). The junction had 16 bases not matched to a gene; V was cut back by 5 bases and J by 0 bases. CDR3 size: 19 residues. This chain's CDR3 is CASSPRAPTSGSSTDTQYF. The CDR3 bases are TGTGCCAGCAGCCCCCGCGCACCTACTAGCGGATCTAGCACAGATACGCAGTATTTT.

Details on this clone: One end of the junction varies from germline; a read error may be responsible. The chain's CDR3 is CTSSLRGGSEKLFF. CDR3 nucleotides: TGTACCAGCAGCCTCAGGGGCGGGAGCGAAAAACTGTTTTTT. The chain employs TRBV28 and TRBJ1-4; D is perhaps TRBD1 (6 bases). The germline gives CDR1 MDHEN, CDR2 SYDVKM. The CDR3 is 14 amino acids.

This clone is a singleton in its sample. The junction does not match germline at one end; this may be a read error. This chain links TRBV5-4 with TRBJ2-2; D may be TRBD2 (5 bases). Germline V gene sequence: CDR1 SGHNT, CDR2 YYREEE (reference sequence). The CDR3 spans 12 residues. CDR3 in amino acids: CASSLGAGEPFF. The CDR3 DNA is TGTGCCAGCAGCTTGGGGGCCGGGGAGCCGTTTTTT.

The chain combines TRBV5-1 with TRBJ2-1; D gene unclear. This CDR3 contains 16 residues. The V end was cut by 0 bases, the J end by 10 bases, with 20 bases between. Germline-derived CDR1 and CDR2 are SGHRS and YFSETQ. CDR3 sequence (DNA): TGCGCCAGCAGCTTGGTGTGGGCCAACCTTAATCTAGAGCAGTTCTTC. Translated: CASSLVWANLNLEQFF.

V and J are TRBV5-1 and TRBJ1-2; D gene unclear. This CDR3 has 14 residues. V lost 2 bases, J lost 4 bases, and 12 bases lay in between. Germline CDR1 reads SGHRS; CDR2 reads YFSETQ. CDR3: CASSFSGMTYGYTF. Written as DNA, the CDR3 is TGCGCCAGCAGCTTTTCCGGGATGACCTATGGCTACACCTTC.

The chain links TRBV19 to TRBJ1-2; 8 bases match TRBD1. Germline-derived CDR1 and CDR2 are LNHDA and SQIVND (reference sequence). V was clipped by 11 bases and J by 6 bases; unmatched bases: 11. This CDR3 region has 13 residues. Here the CDR3 DNA reads TGTGCCGCCGTCAGGACAGGGTTTGATGGCTACACCTTC. Protein: CAAVRTGFDGYTF.

The chain combines TRBV20-1 with TRBJ2-7, with D maybe TRBD1 (6 bases). CDR1 is DFQATT and CDR2 is SNEGSKA in the germline V gene (reference sequence). The CDR3 extends over 9 amino acids. The V and J ends lost 3 bases and 12 bases respectively, with 9 bases between them. CDR3 nucleotides: TGCAGTGCTAGCAGGGGTGGGTACTTC. This gives the protein CSASRGGYF.

The V and J genes are TRBV11-2 and TRBJ2-7, with TRBD1 as a possible D gene (5 bases). This CDR3 is 12 amino acids long. The V and J ends lost 0 bases and 11 bases respectively, with 11 bases between them. Germline CDR1 reads SGHAT; CDR2 reads FQNNGV. CDR3 loop: CASSLEGQGEYF. For the CDR3, the DNA is TGTGCCAGCAGCTTAGAAGGGCAGGGTGAGTACTTC.

This sequence joins TRBV2 and TRBJ2-7, with D perhaps TRBD2 (6 bases). The germline gives CDR1 SNHLY, CDR2 FYNNEI. V shed 9 bases and J shed 1 base, with 22 bases lying between them. The CDR3 spans 16 residues. CDR3 loop: CASQTWWEARSYEQYF. The CDR3 DNA follows: TGTGCCAGTCAAACGTGGTGGGAGGCGAGATCCTACGAGCAGTACTTC.

There are a few counts of this clone. The rearrangement uses TRBV9 and TRBJ2-1; D might be TRBD2 (5 bases). Looked up from germline, CDR1 is SGDLS and CDR2 is YYNGEE. The CDR3 length is 14 residues. Trimming shortened V by 0 bases and J by 3 bases, and 7 bases separated the two germline ends. The CDR3, as DNA: TGTGCCAGCAGCGTAGGGACTGACTACAATGAGCAGTTCTTC. Amino acid sequence: CASSVGTDYNEQFF.

This chain connects TRBV6-6 to TRBJ2-7; D not resolved. The CDR3 extends over 13 amino acids. Trimming stripped 3 bases from V and 4 bases from J, with 10 bases between. CDR1 is MNHNY, CDR2 SVGAGI, per germline (reference sequence). CDR3 residues: CASSYSSSYEQYF. DNA of the CDR3: TGTGCCAGCAGTTATTCGAGTTCATACGAGCAGTACTTC.

The genes are TRBV4-1 and TRBJ2-7; 9 bases match TRBD2. Germline V gene data show CDR1 as MGHRA and CDR2 as YSYEKL. This CDR3 is built from 14 residues. The ends lost 1 base at V and 5 bases at J; junction bases unmatched: 3. This CDR3 reads CASSQGGRANEQYF. In DNA form, the CDR3 reads TGCGCCAGCAGCCAAGGCGGGAGGGCGAACGAGCAGTACTTC.